This paragraph covers one T cell receptor (beta chain) sequence. One end of the junction fails to match germline, which may point to a read error. The source of the sample is a study of CD8+ T cells in alopecia areata. Germline CDR1 reads MNHNY; CDR2 reads SVGAGI (reference sequence). This CDR3 comprises 12 residues. Sequencing used cDNA as its template, made by extracting RNA and reverse transcribing it. Sequencing was performed with immunoSEQ multiplex PCR; in TCRdb, only in-frame clones are kept and a portion is missing. The sample yields around 120,000 clones, 35% to 40% seen once. In alopecia areata patients, both lesional scalp punch biopsies and peripheral blood were collected.

The TCR originated in a human donor with alopecia areata. Sequencing was done on a sample of CD4+ T cells sorted from blood. The chain recombines TRBV6-6 with TRBJ1-1; perhaps TRBD1 as D (5 bases). CDR3 residues: CASGRAGTGAFF. DNA of the CDR3: TGTGCCAGCGGCCGAGCCGGGACTGGAGCTTTCTTT.